This T cell receptor beta chain appears in the sequencing data of a study of breast tumors, draining lymph nodes, adjacent tissues (TCRdb year 2016). Turning to the overall study: TCR beta repertoires were compared across tumor, adjacent nontumor tissue and axillary lymph nodes obtained from breast cancer patients. The study aimed to assess the relationships and possible T-cell exchange between tumor, surrounding tissue and draining lymph node repertoires in human breast cancer.

Overall results and qualifications from the work: Rather than being directly demonstrated, the conclusion that tumor T cells originate in lymph nodes was presented as consistent with a hypothesis. The data were judged consistent with most tumor T cells deriving from the lymph node and then expanding within tumor tissue. In luminal-like breast cancer, tumor and nontumor tissue repertoires resembled each other significantly more than in basal-like breast cancer. Tumor T-cell repertoires showed less diversity than lymph node repertoires and more diversity than nontumor tissue repertoires, and tumor T-cell repertoires showed preferential V and J gene usage.

As encoded in the germline V gene, CDR1 is MDHEN while CDR2 is SYDVKM. Spanning cysteine to phenylalanine, the CDR3 consists of 13 amino acids. Of all the DNA, just the CDR3 is kept, 39 bases in frame from base 1. Lymph node samples were obtained from the axillary draining lymph nodes of breast cancer patients. About this clonotype itself: Its antigen is unknown. An end of the junction differs from the germline gene, which may be a read error.

The instrument was an Illumina HiSeq 2000. TCR beta chain libraries were generated by multiplex PCR amplification. The amplified TCR beta chain products were analyzed by high-throughput sequencing. The public sequencing data were trimmed at Q25 with fastp and processed into clonotypes with MiXCR by TCRdb, which kept only in-frame beta chains. One record per CDR3 amino acid sequence lists the most common genes and DNA. Present in this sample are 170,000 or so distinct CDR3 sequences, about 30% of which were seen just once. The ten biggest clones cover roughly 4.5% of the sample. The sample consisted of axillary lymph node tissue. The rearrangement joined TRBV28 to TRBJ1-2; TRBD1 could be the D gene, as 5 bases match. This TCR came from a female donor with breast cancer. Some clones in this sample may be carry-over from other donors' samples. The nucleotide sequence reads TGTGTCAGCAGACCCACGGGGCACTATGGCTACACCTTC. This is translated as CVSRPTGHYGYTF.